One and the same sample provided the 30 T cell receptor beta chains below, sequenced in a study of T cell changes during pregnancy in multiple sclerosis. TCRdb keeps only in-frame clones here, not all; method: immunoSEQ multiplex PCR. The repertoire consists of about 40,000 clones, with around 90% occurring once and the leading ten covering around 5.1%. The input for sequencing was peripheral blood, taken in the first trimester of pregnancy. The receptor source for this set is a female donor in good health, enrolled as a control in a pregnancy study.

As concerns this clone: The same CDR3 is also encoded by other DNA sequences in this sample. V gene TRBV5-4 combines with J gene TRBJ1-2; the match to TRBD1 covers 7 bases. In germline, CDR1 is SGHNT, CDR2 YYREEE (reference sequence). Trimming took 4 bases from V and 8 from J; bases not matched to a gene: 11. The CDR3 contains 14 residues. DNA for the CDR3: TGTGCCAGCAGCCAGAACGGACAGGAACGGGGCTACACCTTC. Encoded protein: CASSQNGQERGYTF.

This chain links TRBV10-2 with TRBJ1-2; 8 positions match TRBD1. Losses at the gene ends were 4 bases for V and 6 bases for J; bases not matched to a gene: 7. Germline values: CDR1 WSHSY, CDR2 SAAADI. This CDR3 region has 14 residues. The CDR3 coding sequence is TGCGCCAGCAGTGGCTTGGGGACAGGACATGGCTACACCTTC. Its translation is CASSGLGTGHGYTF.

The chain carries TRBV7-9 and TRBJ2-7, with TRBD1 identical over 7 bases. CDR3 length equals 14 residues. Germline lookup yields CDR1 SEHNR and CDR2 FQNEAQ (reference sequence). The V gene end was trimmed by 1 base and the J gene end by 4 bases; junction bases not matched to a gene: 4. The CDR3 protein is CASSLDGTDYEQYF. CDR3 coding DNA: TGTGCCAGCAGCTTAGATGGGACAGATTACGAGCAGTACTTC.

The chain is built from TRBV19 and TRBJ2-5; tentatively, D is TRBD2 (7 bases). The CDR3 totals 14 residues. Germline CDR1 reads LNHDA; CDR2 reads SQIVND (reference sequence). Trimming removed 6 bases at V and 1 base at J, with 12 bases between. The CDR3 is CASRQGGSQETQYF. The CDR3 nucleotides are TGTGCCAGTAGACAGGGAGGGAGCCAAGAGACCCAGTACTTC.

The CDR3 DNA follows: TGCGCCAGCAGCTGGAAAGCGGACTACAGCGGTGAGCAGTTCTTC. Residues: CASSWKADYSGEQFF. The V call is TRBV5-1, the J call TRBJ2-1; D possibly corresponds to TRBD2 (6 bases). In germline, CDR1 is SGHRS, CDR2 YFSETQ. V was pared by 3 bases and J by 9 bases, with 19 bases between. CDR3 length: 15 residues.

The genes are TRBV27 and TRBJ2-1, with a weak D call TRBD2 (7 bases). This CDR3 spans 14 amino acids. V gave up 6 bases and J gave up 7 bases, with 16 bases separating them. Germline-derived CDR1 and CDR2 are MNHEY and SMNVEV (reference sequence). The CDR3 protein is CASRGGGSGNEQFF. DNA for the CDR3: TGTGCCAGCAGGGGCGGGGGCTCAGGGAATGAGCAGTTCTTC.

This CDR3 is CASTPPGTGGNTIYF. CDR3 coding DNA: TGTGCCAGCACCCCCCCAGGGACAGGGGGAAACACCATATATTTT. The chain is built from TRBV6-6 and TRBJ1-3; TRBD1 matches at 9 bases. V trimming: 7 bases; J trimming: 4 bases; junction bases outside the gene matches: 8. This CDR3 spans 15 amino acids. Germline V lookup: CDR1 MNHNY, CDR2 SVGAGI (reference sequence).

This chain uses TRBV6-4 with TRBJ2-3, with D possibly TRBD1 on 7 matching bases. Trimming cost V 2 bases and J 3 bases, with 12 bases left between them. Germline V gives CDR1 MRHNA, CDR2 SNTAGT. This CDR3 is built from 15 residues. CDR3 residues: CASSDGGTETDTQYF. The CDR3 coding sequence is TGTGCCAGCAGTGACGGAGGGACAGAGACAGATACGCAGTATTTT.

The rearrangement links TRBV2 to TRBJ2-3; 9 positions agree with TRBD2. The CDR3 is made up of 14 amino acids. From germline, CDR1 is SNHLY and CDR2 FYNNEI. In DNA, the CDR3 is TGTGCGACGCAAGCGGGGGGCAGCACAGATACGCAGTATTTT. Translation gives CATQAGGSTDTQYF.

This rearrangement joins TRBV19 to TRBJ2-7, with 9 nucleotides matching TRBD2. V gave up 1 base and J gave up 0 bases; unmatched junction bases: 1. CDR1 and CDR2 from the germline V gene are LNHDA and SQIVND (reference sequence). The CDR3 loop spans 15 amino acids. DNA for the CDR3: TGTGCCAGTAGTATAGGTAGCGGGAGCTCCTACGAGCAGTACTTC. This sequence encodes CASSIGSGSSYEQYF.

This rearrangement joins TRBV7-8 to TRBJ1-2, with 10 bases lining up with TRBD1. After removal of 3 bases from V and 4 bases from J, the junction contained 5 bases not matched to a gene. CDR1 SGHVS and CDR2 FQNEAQ come from the germline V gene. The CDR3 spans 15 residues. The CDR3 loop is CASSFRDRGVYGYTF. CDR3 nucleotides: TGTGCCAGCAGCTTCCGGGACAGGGGAGTCTATGGCTACACCTTC.

The chain joins TRBV6-5 to TRBJ2-7, with 7 nucleotides matching TRBD1. Germline V CDR1 and CDR2: MNHEY, SVGAGI. V lost 9 bases to trimming and J lost 3 bases; unmatched junction nucleotides: 8. This CDR3 has 13 amino acids. CDR3 in DNA: TGTGCCAGTCGGGACAGTCAGGACTACGAGCAGTACTTC. Translating gives CASRDSQDYEQYF.

The chain has TRBV6-1 and TRBJ2-2, with 9 nucleotides matching TRBD2. The V and J ends lost 9 bases and 4 bases, in that order; junction bases with no gene match: 6. The CDR3 is made up of 14 amino acids. Germline V gives CDR1 MNHNS, CDR2 SASEGT. CDR3 in DNA: TGTGCCAGTGTAGCGGGGGTGGGCACCGGGGAGCTGTTTTTT. Protein sequence: CASVAGVGTGELFF.

The rearrangement uses TRBV7-6 and TRBJ2-1; 11 bases are shared with TRBD2. Germline lookup yields CDR1 SGHVS and CDR2 FNYEAQ. This CDR3 region has 15 residues. The V and J ends lost 5 bases and 7 bases, in that order; junction bases with no gene match: 7. In nucleotides, the CDR3 is TGTGCCAGCAGCCTGTTAGCGGGAGGGCAGAATGAGCAGTTCTTC. Its protein product is CASSLLAGGQNEQFF.

The chain is built from TRBV19 and TRBJ1-5; 7 nucleotides align to TRBD1. The CDR3 is 18 residues long. CDR1 LNHDA and CDR2 SQIVND come from the germline V gene (reference sequence). V shed 5 bases, J shed 0 bases, and the junction held 13 bases outside the gene matches. The CDR3 loop is CASSFGTDYLLSNQPQHF. For the CDR3, the DNA is TGTGCCAGTAGTTTCGGGACAGATTATCTCCTTAGCAATCAGCCCCAGCATTTT.

CDR3 sequence: CASTEETSGGRDEQFF. CDR3 DNA: TGCGCCAGCACCGAAGAAACTAGCGGGGGTCGTGATGAGCAGTTCTTC. V and J are TRBV5-1 and TRBJ2-1; 11 nucleotides match TRBD2. This CDR3 has 16 amino acids. The trim removed 6 bases at V and 8 bases at J, leaving 13 bases unmatched. CDR1 SGHRS and CDR2 YFSETQ come from the germline V gene.

The V and J genes are TRBV7-2 and TRBJ2-7; the match to TRBD2 covers 12 bases. Per the germline V gene, CDR1 is SGHTA and CDR2 is FQGNSA. The V segment lost 3 bases and the J segment 5 bases; nucleotides outside the gene matches: 2. CDR3 length: 14 residues. CDR3 protein: CASSLRLAGDEQYF. CDR3 bases: TGTGCCAGCAGCTTGAGACTAGCGGGGGACGAGCAGTACTTC.

This chain connects TRBV11-2 to TRBJ2-3; TRBD2 agrees at 12 bases. In germline, CDR1 is SGHAT, CDR2 FQNNGV. V lost 2 bases, J lost 6 bases, and 3 bases stayed unmatched. This CDR3 has 15 amino acids. The CDR3 sequence: CASSLRLAGADTQYF. In DNA, the CDR3 is TGTGCCAGCAGCTTAAGACTAGCGGGAGCTGATACGCAGTATTTT.

The chain employs TRBV7-9 and TRBJ2-7, with 8 bases matching TRBD1. The germline V gene has CDR1 SEHNR and CDR2 FQNEAQ (reference sequence). Trimming took 3 bases from V and 2 from J; bases not matched to a gene: 3. The CDR3 is made up of 14 amino acids. The CDR3 DNA follows: TGTGCCAGCAGCTTCGGACAGGGTACCTACGAGCAGTACTTC. It yields the protein CASSFGQGTYEQYF.

This chain uses TRBV10-3 with TRBJ2-1; the match to TRBD2 covers 8 bases. This CDR3 region has 18 residues. Germline loops: CDR1 ENHRY, CDR2 SYGVKD. V was clipped by 4 bases and J by 0 bases; unmatched bases: 11. CDR3 in DNA: TGTGCCATCAGTGGGTCTTTTGGTAGCGGGACCTCCTACAATGAGCAGTTCTTC. It specifies CAISGSFGSGTSYNEQFF.

V is TRBV5-8 and J is TRBJ2-5; TRBD1 agrees at 9 bases. Germline lookup yields CDR1 SGHTS and CDR2 YDEGEE. This CDR3 has 15 residues. The J segment lost 4 bases and the V segment lost 3 bases, leaving 7 bases of the junction unmatched. The CDR3 protein is CASSSQDRGGETQYF. In DNA form, the CDR3 reads TGTGCCAGCAGCTCTCAGGACAGGGGAGGAGAGACCCAGTACTTC.

The J gene is TRBJ2-1, the V gene TRBV20-1, with a weak D call TRBD2 (6 bases). Germline lookup yields CDR1 DFQATT and CDR2 SNEGSKA (reference sequence). The CDR3 length is 11 residues. Trimming cost V 3 bases and J 11 bases, with 11 bases left between them. This CDR3 is CSASPREQQFF. DNA for the CDR3: TGCAGTGCTAGCCCACGGGAGCAGCAGTTCTTC.

This clone was seen a few times. The rearrangement joins TRBV4-2 to TRBJ1-5; D ambiguous. The CDR3 spans 15 residues. Trimming shortened V by 0 bases and J by 5 bases, and 11 bases separated the two germline ends. Germline V CDR1 and CDR2: LGHNA, YNFKEQ. The CDR3 reads CASSQDAAGYQPQHF. DNA of the CDR3: TGTGCCAGCAGCCAAGACGCAGCGGGGTATCAGCCCCAGCATTTT.

The chain combines TRBV19 with TRBJ1-1; D gene unclear. The CDR3 is 14 residues long. Trimming cost V 11 bases and J 6 bases, with 22 bases left between them. CDR1 LNHDA and CDR2 SQIVND come from the germline V gene (reference sequence). In nucleotides, the CDR3 is TGTGCCTCCTCCGGGTTAGGATTCGGTCCTGAAGCTTTCTTT. It is translated as CASSGLGFGPEAFF.

This clone was observed once. V usage is TRBV10-3 and J usage is TRBJ2-1, with TRBD1 identical over 8 bases. The trim removed 3 bases at V and 7 bases at J, leaving 8 bases unmatched. The V gene's germline CDR1 is ENHRY and CDR2 SYGVKD. The CDR3 consists of 15 residues. The CDR3 sequence: CAISEGTGGRNEQFF. The CDR3, as DNA: TGTGCCATCAGTGAAGGTACAGGGGGTCGGAATGAGCAGTTCTTC.

The V and J genes are TRBV7-6 and TRBJ1-5; D ambiguous. Germline CDR1 SGHVS, CDR2 FNYEAQ. This CDR3 spans 15 amino acids. Between the trimmed V and J ends, which lost 0 bases and 4 bases, there was a span of 10 bases. The chain's CDR3 is CASSLASSGNQPQHF. CDR3 nucleotide sequence: TGTGCCAGCAGCTTAGCGTCTAGTGGGAATCAGCCCCAGCATTTT.

V gene TRBV5-1 combines with J gene TRBJ2-5, with 16 bases lining up with TRBD2. In germline, CDR1 is SGHRS, CDR2 YFSETQ. The CDR3 is 18 amino acids. V trimming: 6 bases; J trimming: 4 bases; junction bases outside the gene matches: 12. The CDR3 spells CASNTGGTSGRAVETQYF. In nucleotides, the CDR3 is TGCGCCAGCAACACAGGCGGGACTAGCGGGAGGGCCGTAGAGACCCAGTACTTC.

The gene calls are TRBV5-1 and TRBJ1-1, with D possibly matching TRBD1 (6 bases). Deletions cut 4 bases from V and 10 bases from J, with 11 bases between. CDR1 SGHRS and CDR2 YFSETQ come from the germline V gene. The CDR3 has 11 residues. The CDR3 loop reads CASSLGTTAFF. CDR3 DNA sequence: TGCGCCAGCAGCCTTGGGACAACAGCTTTCTTT.

V and J are TRBV5-6 and TRBJ2-7; possible D gene TRBD2, 5 bases. The CDR3 spans 12 residues. Germline CDR1 SGHDT, CDR2 YYEEEE. Trimming took off 2 bases at V and 5 bases at J, with 8 bases between the two ends. The CDR3 sequence: CASSFRRDEQYF. In DNA form, the CDR3 reads TGTGCCAGCAGCTTCCGGCGGGACGAGCAGTACTTC.

The chain combines TRBV11-2 with TRBJ2-2; D is uncertain. The CDR3 is made up of 13 amino acids. Germline values: CDR1 SGHAT, CDR2 FQNNGV. Trimming stripped 2 bases from V and 6 bases from J, with 7 bases between. CDR3 in amino acids: CASSLLASGELFF. The CDR3 coding sequence is TGTGCCAGCAGCTTACTGGCATCCGGGGAGCTGTTTTTT.